The entry below gives a single T cell receptor (beta chain) sequence along with its context. Its antigen remains unidentified. This entry belongs to a study of T cell responses to AZD1222 COVID-19 vaccine. Notes on the study in general: Repertoires were sampled only after the peak T cell response. Clonal diversity may have been underestimated in mostly white British donors. Spike-specific TCR breadth and depth went up after people got two AZD1222 doses. Just a handful of AZD1222 recipients tested seropositive at baseline.

TCRdb's copy holds only in-frame clones and misses some; the assay was immunoSEQ multiplex PCR. In the table there are fewer than 250,000 clones, approximately 94% of which are singletons. CDR1 and CDR2 (germline): MNHEY, SMNVEV (reference sequence). J was trimmed by 8 bases and V by 5 bases; bases with no gene match: 6. The CDR3 has 13 residues. The chain employs TRBV27 and TRBJ1-2; 9 bases are shared with TRBD1. The source was peripheral blood, collected on day 0 of MenACWY control vaccination. This receptor was obtained from an adult in good health. The CDR3 here is CASSPGTGYGYTF. DNA of the CDR3: TGTGCCAGCAGTCCCGGGACAGGGTACGGCTACACCTTC.